The 8 T cell receptor beta chains listed next were all sequenced from one sample in a study of long-term antiretroviral therapy in people with HIV. Sequencing used immunoSEQ v3.0 at survey level. Sequencing used immunoSEQ multiplex PCR; TCRdb keeps in-frame clones, though not all of them. This table has around 30,000 clones, nearly 97% appearing once. The source was unsorted PBMCs, collected 5.3 years after starting antiretroviral therapy. These receptors were obtained from a man aged 30 to 39 with HIV.

This clone was picked up one time. V and J are TRBV9 and TRBJ2-1; 12 bases agree with TRBD2. Germline loops: CDR1 SGDLS, CDR2 YYNGEE. V gave up 4 bases and J gave up 7 bases; unmatched junction bases: 12. There are 17 residues in the CDR3. In DNA form, the CDR3 reads TGTGCCAGCAGCCCCATCCTAGCGGGAGGGCCGGGGAATGAGCAGTTCTTC. It codes for CASSPILAGGPGNEQFF.

The V and J genes are TRBV5-1 and TRBJ2-1; TRBD2 agrees at 9 bases. CDR1 is SGHRS and CDR2 is YFSETQ in the germline V gene. J was trimmed by 8 bases and V by 0 bases; bases with no gene match: 3. The CDR3 has 14 residues. The CDR3, as DNA: TGCGCCAGCAGCTTGGTAGCGGGAGAGGATGAGCAGTTCTTC. This encodes CASSLVAGEDEQFF.

This clone was seen a single time. The V and J genes are TRBV30 and TRBJ2-1; the D gene is possibly TRBD2 (7 bases). CDR1 and CDR2 from the germline V gene are GTSNPN and SVGIG (reference sequence). The length of the CDR3 is 15 residues. The germline V and J ends were trimmed by 0 bases and 8 bases, with 17 bases remaining between them. Here the CDR3 reads CAWSVRGPLSDEQFF. DNA for the CDR3: TGTGCCTGGAGTGTGCGGGGGCCCCTGAGTGATGAGCAGTTCTTC.

This clone showed up just once. The chain recombines TRBV7-9 with TRBJ1-5; 10 nucleotides align to TRBD1. After removal of 1 base from V and 4 bases from J, the junction contained 1 base not matched to a gene. The germline V gene has CDR1 SEHNR and CDR2 FQNEAQ (reference sequence). This CDR3 contains 15 residues. This CDR3 reads CASSLGGQGNQPQHF. As DNA, the CDR3 is TGTGCCAGCAGCTTAGGGGGACAGGGGAATCAGCCCCAGCATTTT.

The rearrangement joins TRBV28 to TRBJ2-7; TRBD1 aligns across 9 bases. Losses at the gene ends were 3 bases for V and 0 bases for J; bases not matched to a gene: 6. This CDR3 region has 16 residues. CDR1 MDHEN and CDR2 SYDVKM come from the germline V gene. In DNA, the CDR3 is TGTGCCAGCAGTTTTTTGCTGGACAGGGGCTCCTACGAGCAGTACTTC. The encoded protein is CASSFLLDRGSYEQYF. Variable domain in full (rest from reference TRBV28 and TRBJ2-7): DVKVTQSSRYLVKRTGEKVFLECVQDMDHENMFWYRQDPGLGLRLIYFSYDVKMKEKGDIPEGYSVSREKKERFSLILESASTNQTSMYLCASSFLLDRGSYEQYFGPGTRLTVT.

The chain combines TRBV7-3 with TRBJ2-3; TRBD2 matches 14 bases. The CDR3 totals 17 residues. Trimming took 1 base from V and 3 from J; bases not matched to a gene: 3. CDR1 and CDR2 from the germline V gene are SGHTA and FQGTGA. The DNA for the CDR3 is TGTGCCAGCAGCTTAAGTGGACTAGCGGGAGGAACAGATACGCAGTATTTT. Translation gives CASSLSGLAGGTDTQYF.

This clone has a single count. The V and J genes are TRBV7-7 and TRBJ1-1; D is unresolved. Germline CDR1 is SSHAT and CDR2 is FNYEAQ (reference sequence). The CDR3 length is 12 residues. CDR3 in DNA: TGTGCTAACCCGGACCAGAACACTGAAGCTTTCTTT. This encodes CANPDQNTEAFF.

The chain is built from TRBV2 and TRBJ2-2; maybe TRBD1 (6 bases). V lost 10 bases to trimming and J lost 7 bases, with 13 bases between them. CDR1 SNHLY and CDR2 FYNNEI come from the germline V gene. The CDR3 spans 12 residues. The CDR3 spells CATHRGYGELFF. As DNA, the CDR3 is TGTGCCACTCATAGGGGGTACGGGGAGCTGTTTTTT.